The 11 T cell receptor beta chains listed next were all sequenced from one sample in a study of OX40 agonist ivuxolimab in advanced cancers. Using immunoSEQ multiplex PCR, the repertoire was profiled, and TCRdb retains in-frame clones only, with some absent. The repertoire holds tens of thousands of clones, with about four fifths as singletons. Sequenced here: CD4+ or CD8+ T cells sorted from blood, sampled in a trial of the OX40 agonist ivuxolimab. The origin of the receptors is an adult with an advanced solid tumor such as melanoma, head and neck, liver or kidney cancer.

V usage is TRBV5-1 and J usage is TRBJ2-1; D is ambiguous. This CDR3 has 17 residues. The V and J ends lost 1 base and 2 bases respectively, with 16 bases between them. CDR1 and CDR2 from the germline V gene are SGHRS and YFSETQ. The CDR3 DNA follows: TGCGCCAGCAGCTTGTCGGCCCCGGACCAACCCTACAATGAGCAGTTCTTC. Translating it yields CASSLSAPDQPYNEQFF.

This chain joins TRBV28 and TRBJ1-2; TRBD1 matches at 10 bases. The J segment lost 7 bases and the V segment lost 6 bases, leaving 8 bases of the junction unmatched. Per the germline V gene, CDR1 is MDHEN and CDR2 is SYDVKM. The CDR3 has 14 residues. The CDR3 here is CASRQPGQGFGYTF. For the CDR3, the DNA is TGTGCCAGCAGACAACCGGGACAGGGGTTTGGCTACACCTTC.

The genes are TRBV19 and TRBJ1-5; D is unresolved. The V end was cut by 4 bases, the J end by 11 bases, with 21 bases between. Per germline, CDR1 LNHDA and CDR2 SQIVND (reference sequence). The CDR3 has 15 amino acids. Here the CDR3 DNA reads TGTGCCAGTAGTACACCGACCCGACTACAGAGGGCCCAGCATTTT. Translated: CASSTPTRLQRAQHF.

This clone was picked up one time. This chain links TRBV5-6 with TRBJ2-7; D is uncertain. CDR1 and CDR2 from the germline V gene are SGHDT and YYEEEE. This CDR3 comprises 12 residues. The ends were cut back, 4 bases at V and 2 bases at J, with 7 bases in the middle. CDR3 DNA: TGTGCCAGCAGCCCGGGTGCCTACGAGCAGTACTTC. The encoded protein is CASSPGAYEQYF. Variable domain in full (rest from reference TRBV5-6 and TRBJ2-7): DAGVTQSPTHLIKTRGQQVTLRCSPKSGHDTVSWYQQALGQGPQFIFQYYEEEERQRGNFPDRFSGHQFPNYSSELNVNALLLGDSALYLCASSPGAYEQYFGPGTRLTVT.

This sequence joins TRBV19 and TRBJ1-5, with a possible D match to TRBD1 (6 bases). This CDR3 comprises 15 residues. Germline CDR1 and CDR2: LNHDA and SQIVND (reference sequence). V shed 4 bases and J shed 3 bases, with 13 bases lying between them. The CDR3 DNA reads TGTGCCAGTAGTACACAGGGACCCCACAATCAGCCCCAGCATTTT. Its protein is CASSTQGPHNQPQHF.

The V gene is TRBV7-8, the J gene TRBJ2-5, with D unresolved. The V end lost 1 base, the J end lost 4 bases, and 10 bases lay between the germline ends. The CDR3 consists of 14 residues. In germline, CDR1 is SGHVS, CDR2 FQNEAQ. CDR3 residues: CASSLGGVGETQYF. CDR3 DNA: TGTGCCAGCAGCTTAGGAGGAGTGGGAGAGACCCAGTACTTC.

This clone appeared a single time. The V call is TRBV11-3, the J call TRBJ1-1; TRBD1 matches at 7 bases. Germline V CDR1 and CDR2: SGHNT, YENEEA. This CDR3 region has 13 residues. Trimming removed 0 bases from V and 8 bases from J; junction bases left unmatched: 3. The CDR3 coding sequence is TGTGCCAGCAGCTTAGAGGGGACAGCCGAAGCTTTCTTT. Translated: CASSLEGTAEAFF.

This clone has a single count. CDR3 sequence (DNA): TGTGCCAGCAGAATGGACGGGACGGTGGGTTTGGAGCAGTACTTC. It encodes CASRMDGTVGLEQYF. This rearrangement joins TRBV7-2 to TRBJ2-7; perhaps D is TRBD1 or TRBD2 (5 bases each). Germline lookup yields CDR1 SGHTA and CDR2 FQGNSA. This CDR3 has 15 residues. V lost 6 bases and J 7 bases, leaving 22 bases between the germline ends.

CDR3 nucleotide sequence: TGTGCCAGCAGCCCGTTAGCAGGACGGGGCAGATCTGGAAACACCATATATTTT. This encodes CASSPLAGRGRSGNTIYF. The J gene is TRBJ1-3, the V gene TRBV9; D is possibly TRBD1 (5 bases). V lost 4 bases and J 1 base, leaving 21 bases between the germline ends. This CDR3 region has 18 residues. Germline V gene lookup returns CDR1 SGDLS and CDR2 YYNGEE.

The rearrangement uses TRBV10-2 and TRBJ2-1, with D perhaps assigned TRBD1 or TRBD2 (7 bases each). Germline CDR1 is WSHSY and CDR2 is SAAADI. V lost 6 bases and J lost 1, with 13 bases in between. The CDR3 contains 15 residues. CDR3 in amino acids: CASSRGGASYNEQFF. The CDR3 bases are TGCGCCAGCAGCAGGGGGGGGGCTTCCTACAATGAGCAGTTCTTC.

The gene calls are TRBV19 and TRBJ1-5; possibly TRBD1 for D (5 bases). The CDR3 extends over 17 amino acids. Trimming shortened V by 7 bases and J by 0 bases, and 19 bases separated the two germline ends. Germline V gene sequence: CDR1 LNHDA, CDR2 SQIVND (reference sequence). CDR3 bases: TGTGCCAGTACCCACCCCTGGGGGGGAAATAGCAATCAGCCCCAGCATTTT. Translation gives CASTHPWGGNSNQPQHF.